The 15 T cell receptor beta chains reported below all come from one sample, sequenced in a study of CD8+ T cells in alopecia areata. In each case, RNA was isolated and then reverse transcribed into cDNA as the sequencing template. The table came from immunoSEQ multiplex PCR; TCRdb's copy has only in-frame clones and leaves some out. The sample holds 150,000 or so clones, 50% to 75% seen once. The treatment here: oral pan-JAK inhibitor, 5-10 mg twice daily. The material was CD4+ T cells sorted from blood, obtained at approximately week 56, from a patient treated with tofacitinib. The receptors were sampled from a human donor with alopecia areata.

The V gene is TRBV4-1, the J gene TRBJ2-3; either TRBD1 or TRBD2 may supply D (5 bases each). V was shortened by 1 base and J by 6 bases, with 20 bases between the two germline ends. This CDR3 is 17 amino acids long. Germline CDR1 reads MGHRA; CDR2 reads YSYEKL. The CDR3 spells CASSQGDRDPAWDTQYF. The CDR3, as DNA: TGCGCCAGCAGCCAAGGGGACCGGGACCCAGCATGGGATACGCAGTATTTT.

This clone was counted between two and nine times. The chain links TRBV29-1 to TRBJ2-5; D is perhaps TRBD1 or TRBD2 (5 bases each). The CDR3 has 13 residues. In germline, CDR1 is SQVTM, CDR2 ANQGSEA. The germline V and J ends were trimmed by 2 bases and 2 bases, with 9 bases remaining between them. Here the CDR3 DNA reads TGCAGCGTTGAACCCGGGGCGCAAGAGACCCAGTACTTC. Translated, it gives CSVEPGAQETQYF.

Worth noting for this clone: Other DNA variants within this sample encode the same CDR3. DNA of the CDR3: TGTGCCAGCACCCGGGACAGAGGGTACGAGCAGTACTTC. The encoded protein is CASTRDRGYEQYF. The gene calls are TRBV6-1 and TRBJ2-7; 7 bases line up with TRBD1. CDR3 length: 13 amino acids. J gave up 4 bases and V 7 bases, and 7 bases lay outside the gene matches. Germline CDR1 and CDR2: MNHNS and SASEGT.

This chain joins TRBV2 and TRBJ2-5, with D uncertain. V lost 4 bases, J lost 0 bases, and 12 bases lay in between. The CDR3 contains 15 residues. CDR1 is SNHLY and CDR2 is FYNNEI in the germline V gene. CDR3 residues: CASSVRPLHQETQYF. In nucleotides, the CDR3 is TGTGCCAGCAGTGTCAGACCGCTCCACCAAGAGACCCAGTACTTC.

This clone was recorded a few times. As DNA, the CDR3 is TGTGCCTGGGAACAGGGGTCTGGGGCCAACGTCCTGACTTTC. Amino acids: CAWEQGSGANVLTF. The genes are TRBV30 and TRBJ2-6; 7 bases line up with TRBD1. The CDR3 is 14 residues long. Losses at the gene ends were 5 bases for V and 1 base for J; bases not matched to a gene: 2. Germline V gene data show CDR1 as GTSNPN and CDR2 as SVGIG (reference sequence).

In this sample, this clone turned up a few times. At the DNA level, this CDR3 is encoded by other sequences in the same sample as well. J is TRBJ2-4 and V is TRBV7-8; TRBD1 might be the D (6 bases). V shed 3 bases and J shed 4 bases, with 7 bases lying between them. The length of the CDR3 is 13 residues. Germline V CDR1 and CDR2: SGHVS, FQNEAQ. CDR3 region: CASSLDSKNIQYF. In DNA, the CDR3 is TGTGCCAGCAGCTTGGACAGTAAAAACATTCAGTACTTC.

The rearrangement uses TRBV18 and TRBJ1-1, with D perhaps TRBD1 (5 bases). V lost 1 base, J lost 4 bases, and 10 bases lay in between. CDR3 length equals 14 residues. CDR1 KGHSH and CDR2 LQKENI come from the germline V gene. This chain's CDR3 is CASSPLPGGTEAFF. DNA for the CDR3: TGTGCCAGCTCACCACTCCCTGGGGGCACTGAAGCTTTCTTT.

This rearrangement joins TRBV15 to TRBJ2-5, with 7 bases aligning to TRBD2. J lost 0 bases, V lost 0 bases, and 16 bases had no gene match. The CDR3 contains 20 residues. Germline V lookup: CDR1 LNHNV, CDR2 YYDKDF (reference sequence). Here the CDR3 reads CATSRDYPSGAGLYQETQYF. CDR3 sequence (DNA): TGTGCCACCAGCAGAGATTACCCCTCTGGAGCGGGGCTGTACCAAGAGACCCAGTACTTC.

This rearrangement joins TRBV27 to TRBJ1-5, with D unclear. Trimming left V 8 bases short and J 3 bases short, with 8 bases between. Germline assignment: CDR1 MNHEY and CDR2 SMNVEV (reference sequence). The CDR3 has 12 amino acids. This CDR3 is CASRTLNQPQHF. CDR3 bases: TGTGCCAGCCGCACCCTCAATCAGCCCCAGCATTTT.

V and J are TRBV29-1 and TRBJ2-3; D is ambiguous. The CDR3 has 13 amino acids. V was pared by 4 bases and J by 0 bases, with 8 bases between. The germline gives CDR1 SQVTM, CDR2 ANQGSEA. The CDR3 DNA reads TGCAGCGTTGTGACCGATAGCACAGATACGCAGTATTTT. Translated, it gives CSVVTDSTDTQYF.

The genes are TRBV7-9 and TRBJ1-2, with D uncertain. CDR1 and CDR2 from the germline V gene are SEHNR and FQNEAQ (reference sequence). V was pared by 6 bases and J by 5 bases, with 13 bases between. The CDR3 has 13 residues. The CDR3 nucleotides are TGTGCCAGCAGAGGCCGGCAAAATTATGGCTACACCTTC. Translated: CASRGRQNYGYTF.

This clone has a handful of counts. The CDR3 sequence: CASSVGQAYEQYF. Here the CDR3 DNA reads TGTGCCAGTTCAGTGGGACAGGCCTACGAGCAGTACTTC. The chain employs TRBV19 and TRBJ2-7, with 8 bases matching TRBD1. The CDR3 runs 13 residues. Germline-derived CDR1 and CDR2 are LNHDA and SQIVND (reference sequence). The V segment lost 8 bases and the J segment 2 bases; nucleotides outside the gene matches: 5. Combining the CDR3 with reference TRBV19 and TRBJ2-7 gives the whole variable domain DGGITQSPKYLFRKEGQNVTLSCEQNLNHDAMYWYRQDPGQGLRLIYYSQIVNDFQKGDIAEGYSVSREKKESFPLTVTSAQKNPTAFYLCASSVGQAYEQYFGPGTRLTVT.

This clone was recorded only once. V gene TRBV6-6 combines with J gene TRBJ1-1; D gene ambiguous. Trimming stripped 11 bases from V and 4 bases from J, with 14 bases between. Per the germline V gene, CDR1 is MNHNY and CDR2 is SVGAGI (reference sequence). The CDR3 spans 12 residues. This CDR3 reads CASSSWVTEAFF. The CDR3 bases are TGTGCCTCCAGCAGTTGGGTCACTGAAGCTTTCTTT.

The chain links TRBV29-1 to TRBJ2-3; D ambiguous. The V end was cut by 4 bases, the J end by 1 base, with 9 bases between. Germline V lookup: CDR1 SQVTM, CDR2 ANQGSEA. This CDR3 is 13 amino acids long. Here the CDR3 reads CSVVWWGTDTQYF. CDR3 sequence (DNA): TGCAGCGTTGTTTGGTGGGGCACAGATACGCAGTATTTT.

This rearrangement joins TRBV29-1 to TRBJ1-1; D gene uncertain. Germline V gene data show CDR1 as SQVTM and CDR2 as ANQGSEA. The CDR3 length is 12 residues. V lost 7 bases and J 1 base, leaving 10 bases between the germline ends. CDR3 nucleotide sequence: TGCAGCGCCGGGCGGCAGAACACTGAAGCTTTCTTT. Protein: CSAGRQNTEAFF. Based on the CDR3 plus reference TRBV29-1 and TRBJ1-1, the full variable domain is SAVISQKPSRDICQRGTSLTIQCQVDSQVTMMFWYRQQPGQSLTLIATANQGSEATYESGFVIDKFPISRPNLTFSTLTVSNMSPEDSSIYLCSAGRQNTEAFFGQGTRLTVV.